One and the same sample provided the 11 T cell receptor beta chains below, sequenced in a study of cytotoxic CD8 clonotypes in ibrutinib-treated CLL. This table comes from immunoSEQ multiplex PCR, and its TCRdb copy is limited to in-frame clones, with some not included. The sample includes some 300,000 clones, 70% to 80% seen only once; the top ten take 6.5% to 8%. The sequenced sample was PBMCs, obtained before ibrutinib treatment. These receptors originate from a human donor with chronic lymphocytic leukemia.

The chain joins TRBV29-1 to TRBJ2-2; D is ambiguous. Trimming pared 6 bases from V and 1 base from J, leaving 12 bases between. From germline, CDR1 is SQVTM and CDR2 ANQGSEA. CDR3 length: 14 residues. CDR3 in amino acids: CSVPESGNTGELFF. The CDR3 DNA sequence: TGCAGCGTCCCAGAGTCGGGGAACACCGGGGAGCTGTTTTTT.

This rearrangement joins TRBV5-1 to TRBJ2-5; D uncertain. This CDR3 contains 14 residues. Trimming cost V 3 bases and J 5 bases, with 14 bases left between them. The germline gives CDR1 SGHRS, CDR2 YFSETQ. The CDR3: CASSSTVGGETQYF. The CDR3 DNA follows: TGCGCCAGCAGCTCCACCGTTGGTGGGGAGACCCAGTACTTC.

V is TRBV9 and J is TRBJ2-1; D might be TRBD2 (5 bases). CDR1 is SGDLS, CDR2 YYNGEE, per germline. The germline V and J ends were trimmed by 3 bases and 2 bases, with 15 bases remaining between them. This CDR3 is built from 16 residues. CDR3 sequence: CASSARSYGAYNEQFF. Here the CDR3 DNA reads TGTGCCAGCAGCGCCAGGAGCTACGGGGCCTACAATGAGCAGTTCTTC.

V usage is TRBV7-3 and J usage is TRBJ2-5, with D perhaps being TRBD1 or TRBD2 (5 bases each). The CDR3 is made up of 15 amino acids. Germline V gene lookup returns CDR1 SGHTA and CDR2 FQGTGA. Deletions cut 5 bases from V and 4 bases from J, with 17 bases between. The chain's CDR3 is CASSPGPGRGETQYF. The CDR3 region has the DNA TGTGCCAGCAGCCCTGGACCGGGAAGGGGAGAGACCCAGTACTTC.

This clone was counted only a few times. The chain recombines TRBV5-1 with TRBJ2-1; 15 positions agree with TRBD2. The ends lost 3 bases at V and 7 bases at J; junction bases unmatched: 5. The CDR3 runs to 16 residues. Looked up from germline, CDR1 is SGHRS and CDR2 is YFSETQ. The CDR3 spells CASSWTSGRAVNEQFF. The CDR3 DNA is TGCGCCAGCAGCTGGACTAGCGGGAGGGCCGTTAATGAGCAGTTCTTC.

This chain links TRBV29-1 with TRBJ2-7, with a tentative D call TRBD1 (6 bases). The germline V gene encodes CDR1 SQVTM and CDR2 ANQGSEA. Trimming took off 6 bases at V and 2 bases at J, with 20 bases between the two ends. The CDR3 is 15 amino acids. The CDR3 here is CSVAGVGTQAYEQYF. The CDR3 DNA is TGCAGCGTCGCAGGGGTCGGGACACAAGCCTACGAGCAGTACTTC.

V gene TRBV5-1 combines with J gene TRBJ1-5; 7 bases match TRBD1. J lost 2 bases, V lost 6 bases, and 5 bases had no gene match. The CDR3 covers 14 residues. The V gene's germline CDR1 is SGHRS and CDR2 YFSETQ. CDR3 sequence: CASKTGYGNQPQHF. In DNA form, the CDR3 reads TGCGCCAGCAAGACAGGGTATGGCAATCAGCCCCAGCATTTT.

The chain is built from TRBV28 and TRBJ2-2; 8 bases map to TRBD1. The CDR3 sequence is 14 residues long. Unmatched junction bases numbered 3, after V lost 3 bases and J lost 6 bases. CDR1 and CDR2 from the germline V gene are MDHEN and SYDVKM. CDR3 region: CASSFWTGSGELFF. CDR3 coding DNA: TGTGCCAGCAGTTTTTGGACAGGGTCCGGGGAGCTGTTTTTT.

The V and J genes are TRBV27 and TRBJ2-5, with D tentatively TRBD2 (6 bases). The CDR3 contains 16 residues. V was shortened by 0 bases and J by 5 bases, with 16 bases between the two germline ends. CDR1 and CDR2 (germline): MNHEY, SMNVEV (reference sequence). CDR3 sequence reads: CASSLSRLAGYETQYF. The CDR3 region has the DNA TGTGCCAGCAGTTTATCCCGTCTCGCGGGATATGAGACCCAGTACTTC.

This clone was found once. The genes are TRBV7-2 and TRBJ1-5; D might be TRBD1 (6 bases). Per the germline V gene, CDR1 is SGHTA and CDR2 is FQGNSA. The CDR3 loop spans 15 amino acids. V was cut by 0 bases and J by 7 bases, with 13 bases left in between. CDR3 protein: CASSLAAGVAQPQHF. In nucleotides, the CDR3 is TGTGCCAGCAGCTTAGCGGCAGGGGTGGCACAGCCCCAGCATTTT.

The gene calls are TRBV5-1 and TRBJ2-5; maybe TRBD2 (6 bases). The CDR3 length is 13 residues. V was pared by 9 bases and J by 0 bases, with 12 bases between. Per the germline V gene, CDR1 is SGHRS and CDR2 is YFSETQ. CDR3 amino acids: CANPRDYQETQYF. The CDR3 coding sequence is TGCGCCAACCCCCGGGACTACCAAGAGACCCAGTACTTC.